Each of the 8 T cell receptor beta chains below was sequenced from the same sample in a study of blood T cell repertoires in COVID-19. The method was immunoSEQ multiplex PCR; TCRdb's version includes in-frame clones alone and lacks a portion of them. In the table there are about 70,000 clones, roughly nine tenths of which are singletons. The sequenced sample consisted of peripheral blood. Receptors originate from a man aged 70-80 years with active COVID-19.

The chain has TRBV5-4 and TRBJ2-7, with 12 bases lining up with TRBD2. The CDR3 consists of 16 residues. From germline, CDR1 is SGHNT and CDR2 YYREEE (reference sequence). Trimming took 4 bases from V and 0 from J; bases not matched to a gene: 5. The CDR3 coding sequence is TGTGCCAGCAGCCGAGGACTAGCGGGAACCTCCTACGAGCAGTACTTC. Translation: CASSRGLAGTSYEQYF.

The chain is built from TRBV6-2 or TRBV6-3 and TRBJ2-3; D gene ambiguous. Germline V gene lookup returns CDR1 MNHEY and CDR2 SVGEGT. This CDR3 has 14 amino acids. The V end was cut by 2 bases, the J end by 3 bases, with 9 bases between. CDR3 loop: CASSYPRRTDTQYF. The DNA for the CDR3 is TGTGCCAGCAGTTACCCCCGGCGGACAGATACGCAGTATTTT.

This chain joins TRBV7-6 and TRBJ2-3, with 7 bases matching TRBD1. Germline CDR1 and CDR2: SGHVS and FNYEAQ. V was pared by 5 bases and J by 1 base, with 15 bases of the junction left unmatched. There are 18 residues in the CDR3. The CDR3 region is CASSPGVRGRPGTDTQYF. The CDR3 nucleotides are TGTGCCAGCAGCCCAGGAGTAAGGGGGCGCCCTGGCACAGATACGCAGTATTTT.

V gene TRBV28 combines with J gene TRBJ2-6; D is possibly TRBD2 (7 bases). Germline CDR1 is MDHEN and CDR2 is SYDVKM. The CDR3 runs to 18 residues. Trimming cost V 2 bases and J 0 bases, with 14 bases left between them. The CDR3 DNA reads as TGTGCCAGCAGTTTACCGGGGGGCATCATCTCTGGGGCCAACGTCCTGACTTTC. It codes for CASSLPGGIISGANVLTF.

The chain uses TRBV6-5 and TRBJ1-1, with D unresolved. The CDR3 extends over 15 amino acids. The ends were cut back, 6 bases at V and 2 bases at J, with 16 bases in the middle. Germline V gene sequence: CDR1 MNHEY, CDR2 SVGAGI. The CDR3 is CASSRGAPLNTEAFF. The DNA of the CDR3 is TGTGCCAGCAGCCGAGGTGCCCCATTAAACACTGAAGCTTTCTTT.

The gene calls are TRBV7-6 and TRBJ2-1; TRBD2 matches 9 bases. The CDR3 runs 18 residues. Trimming cost V 5 bases and J 2 bases; bases outside gene matches: 13. Germline assignment: CDR1 SGHVS and CDR2 FNYEAQ. Here the CDR3 reads CASSQRVASGTPYNEQFF. The CDR3 DNA reads TGTGCCAGCAGCCAGCGGGTGGCTAGCGGGACCCCCTACAATGAGCAGTTCTTC.

CDR3 nucleotides: TGTGCCAGTAGTACCCGGGACAGCTCCTACGAGCAGTACTTC. Amino acids: CASSTRDSSYEQYF. The V and J genes are TRBV19 and TRBJ2-7; TRBD1 agrees at 7 bases. The CDR3 contains 14 residues. Germline CDR1 reads LNHDA; CDR2 reads SQIVND (reference sequence). The V gene end was trimmed by 4 bases and the J gene end by 0 bases; junction bases not matched to a gene: 3.

This chain connects TRBV19 to TRBJ2-1; possible D gene TRBD2, 6 bases. The CDR3 contains 13 residues. The V end was cut by 11 bases, the J end by 2 bases, with 13 bases between. Germline CDR1 reads LNHDA; CDR2 reads SQIVND (reference sequence). The CDR3, as DNA: TGTGCCGTATATGGGAGGCCCTACAATGAGCAGTTCTTC. This codes for CAVYGRPYNEQFF.